This T cell receptor beta chain derives from a study of T cell responses to AZD1222 COVID-19 vaccine. The study, taken as a whole, reports: Regions 160-218 and 743-854 held dominance among vaccine-associated CD4 TCRs, which spanned spike. Variant regions that are unmutated are reportedly the target of nearly half of spike-specific TCRs.

Germline V gives CDR1 LNHDA, CDR2 SQIVND (reference sequence). Trimming took 4 bases from V and 6 from J; bases not matched to a gene: 5. The CDR3 loop spans 14 amino acids. Method: immunoSEQ multiplex PCR; TCRdb's copy keeps in-frame clones and lacks some. This table has 90,000 to 150,000 clones, approximately 86% appearing once. As regards this clone: Antigen: not known.

The chain couples TRBV19 to TRBJ1-5; 8 positions match TRBD1. Sequencing was performed on peripheral blood, taken 28 days after the second AZD1222 dose. This sequence originates from an adult who received the AZD1222 COVID-19 vaccine. The CDR3 nucleotides are TGTGCCAGTAGTAACGGACAGGGATTTCAGCCCCAGCATTTT. It yields the protein CASSNGQGFQPQHF.